The clone carrying this TCR beta chain appeared a few times. Its antigen is as yet unknown. This sample is part of a study of Graves' ophthalmopathy and Graves' hyperthyroidism. Study-wide results and limits: Ophthalmopathy was separated from stable hyperthyroidism by a 13-signature model with 87.88% sensitivity and around 81% specificity.

Germline V gene sequence: CDR1 MNHEY, CDR2 SVGAGI. The V and J ends lost 6 bases and 4 bases, in that order; junction bases with no gene match: 11. This CDR3 comprises 15 residues. RNA transcripts provided the template for amplifying TCR beta CDR3 regions. In the first round, RT-PCR was carried out with HTBI primers, and a multiplex PCR formed the second round. MiXCR was run by TCRdb on the multiplex PCR reads, yielding one entry per CDR3 protein. The sample includes 740,000 or so distinct CDR3 sequences, 40% of them seen just once. This rearrangement joins TRBV6-5 to TRBJ1-2, with 7 bases identical to TRBD1. The sequenced sample consisted of peripheral blood. The receptor was derived from an adult man with Graves' ophthalmopathy. CDR3 coding DNA: TGTGCCAGCAGAAGGGACAGAACGATCTTCTATGGCTACACCTTC. It codes for CASRRDRTIFYGYTF.